This T cell receptor beta chain was recorded in a study of T cells in localized non-small cell lung cancer. Study results and limitations: Out of the top 100 tumor clones, a median approximately 61 were seen in adjacent lung. It was uninvolved adjacent lung that showed the highest T cell clonality, exceeding tumor. Prolonged overall survival went with higher T cell density in the blood.

V lost 5 bases and J lost 5, with 13 bases in between. This CDR3 contains 14 residues. CDR1 and CDR2 from the germline V gene are SGHNT and YENEEA. TCRdb's copy holds only in-frame clones and misses some; the assay was immunoSEQ multiplex PCR. The profile shows 50,000 to 70,000 clones, roughly 81% of them singletons. About this clone: Antigen specificity is unknown.

Material: PBMCs, obtained before any cancer treatment. This TCR came from a man between 35 and 75 years old with stage II lung adenocarcinoma. This chain joins TRBV11-3 and TRBJ2-1; the D gene is possibly TRBD2 (6 bases). In nucleotides, the CDR3 is TGTGCCAGCAGCCCCCGGGGGAGACACAATGAGCAGTTCTTC. This gives the protein CASSPRGRHNEQFF.